This TCR beta chain is drawn from a study of blood T cell repertoires in COVID-19. On the study more broadly: PBMCs, B-cell-depleted T cells, or T cells provided the cDNA or gDNA that made up the material.

In the source study's methods: Amplification from reference gene primers served as the basis for estimated nucleated cell counts. This table comes from immunoSEQ multiplex PCR, and its TCRdb copy is limited to in-frame clones, with some not included. V, J and clone size are those of that table, while D and trimming were read from the DNA. The profile covers roughly 360,000 clones, with approximately 87% appearing a single time and under 1.5% taken by the ten largest. The study assigned cohorts using participant-reported clinical history. What the recovered Cohort 3 donors had was two negative PCRs, clearance, or symptom resolution. The CDR3 runs 15 residues. Germline V CDR1 and CDR2: LNHNV, YYDKDF (reference sequence). V lost 0 bases and J 4 bases, leaving 10 bases between the germline ends.

The chain recombines TRBV15 with TRBJ1-3, with D maybe TRBD1 (6 bases). The receptor was derived from a man aged 30 to 45 who had recovered from COVID-19. The sample taken for sequencing was PBMCs or T cells enriched from blood (not recorded which). The CDR3 coding sequence is TGTGCCACCAGCAGAGATTTGGGGGCGGGAAACACCATATATTTT. Its protein product is CATSRDLGAGNTIYF.